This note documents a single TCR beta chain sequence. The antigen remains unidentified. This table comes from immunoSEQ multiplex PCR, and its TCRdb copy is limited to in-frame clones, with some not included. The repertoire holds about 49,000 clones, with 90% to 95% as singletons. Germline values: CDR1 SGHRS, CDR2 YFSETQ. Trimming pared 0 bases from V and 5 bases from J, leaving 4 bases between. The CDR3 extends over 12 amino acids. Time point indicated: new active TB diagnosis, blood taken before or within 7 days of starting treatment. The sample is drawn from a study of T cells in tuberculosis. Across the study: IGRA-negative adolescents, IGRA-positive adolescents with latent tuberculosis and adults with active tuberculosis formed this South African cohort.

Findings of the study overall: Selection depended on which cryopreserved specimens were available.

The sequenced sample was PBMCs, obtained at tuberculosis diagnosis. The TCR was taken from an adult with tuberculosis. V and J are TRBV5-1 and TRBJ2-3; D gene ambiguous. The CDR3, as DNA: TGCGCCAGCAGCTTGGCGGGAGATACGCAGTATTTT. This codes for CASSLAGDTQYF. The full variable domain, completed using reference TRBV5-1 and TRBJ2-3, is KAGVTQTPRYLIKTRGQQVTLSCSPISGHRSVSWYQQTPGQGLQFLFEYFSETQRNKGNFPGRFSGRQFSNSRSEMNVSTLELGDSALYLCASSLAGDTQYFGPGTRLTVL.